These 14 T cell receptor beta chains share one sample of origin, sequenced in a study of identical twins. TCRdb analysed the 5' RACE reads with MiXCR anew, one entry per CDR3 protein. This repertoire shows about 920,000 distinct CDR3 sequences, 9% to 15% found once; its top ten account for roughly 1.6%. A further study also used this sample, focusing on yellow fever vaccine responses in identical twins.

Sequencing used PBMCs. These receptors came from a woman between 18 and 30 years old in good health.

The rearrangement joins TRBV24-1 to TRBJ2-1; 8 bases are shared with TRBD2. The CDR3 is 17 residues long. The V segment lost 0 bases and the J segment 3 bases; nucleotides outside the gene matches: 6. Germline V CDR1 and CDR2: KGHDR, SFDVKD. DNA of the CDR3: TGTGCCACCAGTGATTTGGGGCTAGCGGGTGACTACAATGAGCAGTTCTTC. This sequence encodes CATSDLGLAGDYNEQFF.

In this sample, this clonotype turned up a few times. The V gene is TRBV6-2 or TRBV6-3, the J gene TRBJ2-5, with D perhaps being TRBD1 or TRBD2 (6 bases each). Germline V gene sequence: CDR1 MNHEY, CDR2 SVGEGT. V was shortened by 4 bases and J by 0 bases, with 27 bases between the two germline ends. CDR3 length: 20 amino acids. This CDR3 is CASSLTARGDREGNQETQYF. The CDR3 coding sequence is TGTGCCAGCAGTTTGACGGCAAGGGGGGACCGGGAAGGGAACCAAGAGACCCAGTACTTC.

Details on this clonotype: Germline is not matched at one junction end, which may reflect a read error. The V call is TRBV20-1, the J call TRBJ2-2; TRBD2 agrees at 7 bases. The CDR3 length is 16 residues. Germline lookup yields CDR1 DFQATT and CDR2 SNEGSKA (reference sequence). In nucleotides, the CDR3 is TGCTGTGCTGCGGGACTCACGGGAGGGAACACCGGGGAGCTGTTTTTT. The encoded protein is CCAAGLTGGNTGELFF.

The V gene is TRBV25-1, the J gene TRBJ2-2, with 9 nucleotides matching TRBD1. The CDR3 contains 15 residues. The germline V gene encodes CDR1 MGHDK and CDR2 SYGVNS. V gave up 4 bases and J gave up 7 bases; unmatched junction bases: 7. This chain's CDR3 is CASSAWTGEDGELFF. CDR3 coding DNA: TGTGCCAGCAGTGCTTGGACAGGGGAGGACGGGGAGCTGTTTTTT.

This clonotype was picked up many times. The chain links TRBV29-1 to TRBJ2-1; D gene ambiguous. V was shortened by 4 bases and J by 5 bases, with 12 bases between the two germline ends. CDR1 and CDR2 (germline): SQVTM, ANQGSEA. CDR3 length: 13 amino acids. CDR3 amino acids: CSVVTLSDNEQFF. The CDR3 DNA follows: TGCAGCGTTGTCACTCTCAGCGACAATGAGCAGTTCTTC.

The V and J genes are TRBV6-1 and TRBJ2-1; D not certain. With 7 bases removed from V and 0 bases from J, the gap between germline ends came to 13 bases. The CDR3 extends over 15 amino acids. Germline V gene data show CDR1 as MNHNS and CDR2 as SASEGT. The CDR3 nucleotides read TGTGCCAGCACCTGGACCAAGAGCTCCTACAATGAGCAGTTCTTC. It is translated as CASTWTKSSYNEQFF.

This clonotype came up a few times. The chain employs TRBV10-2 and TRBJ2-1, with D tentatively TRBD1 or TRBD2 (7 bases each). Trimming shortened V by 7 bases and J by 9 bases, and 19 bases separated the two germline ends. Germline V gene data show CDR1 as WSHSY and CDR2 as SAAADI. The CDR3 consists of 14 residues. The CDR3 loop reads CASNPQGGGGEQFF. As DNA, the CDR3 is TGCGCCAGCAACCCACAGGGAGGGGGCGGTGAGCAGTTCTTC.

This clonotype appeared a few times. The chain has TRBV20-1 and TRBJ2-7; D tentatively reads TRBD1 or TRBD2 (5 bases each). The CDR3 covers 15 residues. Germline V gene lookup returns CDR1 DFQATT and CDR2 SNEGSKA (reference sequence). Trimming cost V 6 bases and J 5 bases, with 23 bases left between them. CDR3 protein: CSARQMGEGTDEQYF. CDR3 bases: TGCAGTGCCAGACAAATGGGGGAAGGGACGGACGAGCAGTACTTC.

Comment on this clonotype: At one of its ends the junction is not consistent with the germline gene, which may arise from a read error. The chain has TRBV2 and TRBJ2-1; 9 bases align to TRBD1. Per the germline V gene, CDR1 is SNHLY and CDR2 is FYNNEI. CDR3 length: 18 residues. The CDR3 sequence: CTSSFRTTQGASVNEQFF. The CDR3 coding sequence is TGTACCAGCAGTTTCAGAACTACACAGGGGGCGAGTGTGAATGAGCAGTTCTTC.

V and J are TRBV10-3 and TRBJ2-4, with D possibly TRBD1 on 6 matching bases. This CDR3 spans 16 amino acids. CDR1 and CDR2 (germline): ENHRY, SYGVKD. The germline V and J ends were trimmed by 0 bases and 1 base, with 10 bases remaining between them. CDR3 bases: TGTGCCATCAGTGAGTCGAGGGACATGGCCAAAAACATTCAGTACTTC. Translating gives CAISESRDMAKNIQYF.

In this sample, this clonotype turned up a few times. The rearrangement links TRBV18 to TRBJ2-7; D is uncertain. The CDR3 is made up of 13 amino acids. The germline CDR1 and CDR2 sequences are KGHSH and LQKENI. Deletions cut 3 bases from V and 4 bases from J, with 10 bases between. Written as DNA, the CDR3 is TGTGCCAGCTCACCGGCGGTATTTTACGAGCAGTACGTC. Translation: CASSPAVFYEQYV.

Many counts were recorded for this clonotype. This chain links TRBV5-1 with TRBJ2-6; the D is unclear. The CDR3 runs 15 residues. Germline V lookup: CDR1 SGHRS, CDR2 YFSETQ. Trimming removed 0 bases at V and 2 bases at J, with 6 bases between. CDR3 sequence: CASSLGLAGANVLTF. The CDR3 DNA sequence: TGCGCCAGCAGCTTGGGTCTAGCTGGGGCCAACGTCCTGACTTTC.

This clonotype was counted many times. At one end the junction does not follow the germline gene, possibly because of a read error. The rearrangement links TRBV2 to TRBJ1-4; no clear D gene. The CDR3 contains 12 residues. Germline V gene sequence: CDR1 SNHLY, CDR2 FYNNEI. CDR3 sequence reads: CASSEARDLLSF. In DNA form, the CDR3 reads TGTGCCAGCAGTGAAGCTCGAGATCTTCTAAGTTTT.

The chain carries TRBV10-1 and TRBJ2-2, with D unresolved. Germline CDR1 and CDR2: WNHNN and SYGVQD (reference sequence). This CDR3 has 14 residues. Trimming took 3 bases from V and 5 from J, leaving 10 bases between them. CDR3 nucleotides: TGCGCCAGCAGTGATGGCCTAGTTACCGGGGAGCTGTTTTTT. Amino acids: CASSDGLVTGELFF.